The TCR beta chain described here comes from a study of blood T cell repertoires in COVID-19. Looking at the study overall: In each case, the material was cDNA or gDNA derived from T cells, B-cell-depleted T cells, or PBMCs.

The authors' processing: Counts of nucleated cells, estimated from reference gene primer amplification, were obtained. The table came from immunoSEQ multiplex PCR; TCRdb's copy has only in-frame clones and leaves some out. That table is the source of V, J and clone size, and D and trimming were worked out from the DNA. This table has some 170,000 clones, roughly 90% appearing once. Germline V gene data show CDR1 as SGHTA and CDR2 as FQGNSA. The length of the CDR3 is 15 residues. The J segment lost 6 bases and the V segment lost 11 bases, leaving 9 bases of the junction unmatched. V gene TRBV7-2 combines with J gene TRBJ2-3, with 15 bases fitting TRBD2. This TCR was sampled from a human donor with acute COVID-19. The donor label of this sample is uncertain. The sequencing input was PBMCs or T cells enriched from blood (not recorded which). The CDR3 DNA follows: TGTGCCTCCGGAAGGACTAGCGGGGGGGCTGATACGCAGTATTTT. Translation: CASGRTSGGADTQYF. Variable domain in full (rest from reference TRBV7-2 and TRBJ2-3): GAGVSQSPSNKVTEKGKDVELRCDPISGHTALYWYRQSLGQGLEFLIYFQGNSAPDKSGLPSDRFSAERTGGSVSTLTIQRTQQEDSAVYLCASGRTSGGADTQYFGPGTRLTVL.